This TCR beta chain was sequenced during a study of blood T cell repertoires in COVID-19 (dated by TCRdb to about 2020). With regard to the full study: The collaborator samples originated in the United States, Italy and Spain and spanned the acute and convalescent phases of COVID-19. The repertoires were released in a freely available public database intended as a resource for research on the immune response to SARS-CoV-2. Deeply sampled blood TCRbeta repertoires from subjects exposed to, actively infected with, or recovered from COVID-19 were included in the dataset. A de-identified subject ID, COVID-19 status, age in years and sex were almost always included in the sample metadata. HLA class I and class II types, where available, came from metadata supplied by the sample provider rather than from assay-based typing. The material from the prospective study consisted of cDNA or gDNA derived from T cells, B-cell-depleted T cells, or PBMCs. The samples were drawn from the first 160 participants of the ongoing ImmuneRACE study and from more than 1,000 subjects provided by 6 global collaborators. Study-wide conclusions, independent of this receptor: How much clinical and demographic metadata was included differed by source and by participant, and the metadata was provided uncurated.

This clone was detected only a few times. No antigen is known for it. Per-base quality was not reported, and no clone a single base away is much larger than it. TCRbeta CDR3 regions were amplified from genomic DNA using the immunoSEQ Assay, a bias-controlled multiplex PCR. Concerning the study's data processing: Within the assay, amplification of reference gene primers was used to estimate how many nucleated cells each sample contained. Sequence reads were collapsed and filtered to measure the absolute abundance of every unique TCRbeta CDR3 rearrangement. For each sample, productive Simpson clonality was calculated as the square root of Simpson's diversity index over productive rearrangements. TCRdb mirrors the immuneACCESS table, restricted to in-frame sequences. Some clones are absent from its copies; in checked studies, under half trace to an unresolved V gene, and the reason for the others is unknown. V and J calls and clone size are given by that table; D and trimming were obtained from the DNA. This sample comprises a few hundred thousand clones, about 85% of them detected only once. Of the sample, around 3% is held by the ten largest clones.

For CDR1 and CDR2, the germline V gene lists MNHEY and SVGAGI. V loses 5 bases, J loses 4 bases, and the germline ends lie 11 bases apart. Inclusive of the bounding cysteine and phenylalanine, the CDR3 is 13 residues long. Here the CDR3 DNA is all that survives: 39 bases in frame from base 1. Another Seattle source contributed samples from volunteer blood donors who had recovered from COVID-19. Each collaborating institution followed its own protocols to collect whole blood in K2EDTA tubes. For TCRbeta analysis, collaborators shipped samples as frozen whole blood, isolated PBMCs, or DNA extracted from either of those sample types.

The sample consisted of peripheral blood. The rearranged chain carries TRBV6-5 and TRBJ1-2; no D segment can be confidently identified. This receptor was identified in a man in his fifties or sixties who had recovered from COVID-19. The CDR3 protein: CASSRESVYGYTF. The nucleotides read TGTGCCAGCAGTCGGGAGAGCGTCTATGGCTACACCTTC.